This T cell receptor beta chain was recovered during a study of blood T cell repertoires in COVID-19. Study summary: The origin of the acute and convalescent COVID-19 samples was the United States, Italy and Spain. Sources were T cells, B-cell-depleted T cells, or PBMCs; the material itself was cDNA or gDNA.

This clone was observed once. As processed by the authors: Estimation of nucleated cell counts relied on the amplification of reference gene primers. Sequencing used immunoSEQ multiplex PCR; TCRdb keeps in-frame clones, though not all of them. The DNA was the basis for D and trimming; V, J and clone size are from that table. The sample consists of 95,000 to 130,000 clones, approximately 82% of them appearing once. Trimming shortened V by 2 bases and J by 0 bases, and 5 bases separated the two germline ends. From germline, CDR1 is SGHNT and CDR2 YENEEA. The CDR3 runs 13 residues. Sequencing was carried out using peripheral blood. The chain links TRBV11-3 to TRBJ2-7; unclear D gene. The clonotype comes from a man between 65 and 85 years old with active or convalescent COVID-19. The CDR3 DNA follows: TGTGCCAGCAGCTTACTCAGCTCCTACGAGCAGTACTTC. Its translation is CASSLLSSYEQYF.